One and the same sample provided the 16 T cell receptor beta chains below, sequenced in a study of T-cell memory formation after mild COVID-19. TCRdb passed the 5' RACE reads through MiXCR, listing each CDR3 protein once. The data hold around 300,000 distinct CDR3 sequences, with 10% to 15% observed a single time. Sequencing was carried out using PBMCs or a T cell subset sorted from them (not recorded which). The source is a man aged 18 to 35 who had mild COVID-19 (a few samples of this study predate the infection). Cell type and time point are not known.

This clonotype occurred a few times. V and J are TRBV7-2 and TRBJ1-6, with D perhaps TRBD1 (5 bases). Trimming took 3 bases from V and 14 from J, leaving 14 bases between them. The CDR3 covers 13 residues. CDR1 and CDR2 (germline): SGHTA, FQGNSA. This CDR3 reads CASSLLGVGALHF. The DNA for the CDR3 is TGTGCCAGCAGCTTGCTAGGGGTCGGGGCCCTCCACTTT.

The V and J genes are TRBV4-3 and TRBJ2-5; possible D gene TRBD2, 5 bases. Between the trimmed V and J ends, which lost 0 bases and 4 bases, there was a span of 12 bases. In germline, CDR1 is LGHNA, CDR2 YSLEER. This CDR3 is 15 amino acids long. CDR3 residues: CASSQDWEGRETQYF. For the CDR3, the DNA is TGCGCCAGCAGCCAAGACTGGGAAGGGAGAGAGACCCAGTACTTC.

The chain uses TRBV29-1 and TRBJ2-2, with D possibly matching TRBD2 (6 bases). In germline, CDR1 is SQVTM, CDR2 ANQGSEA. The CDR3 length is 14 residues. Trimming took off 7 bases at V and 2 bases at J, with 14 bases between the two ends. This CDR3 is CSGGDPFNTGELFF. The CDR3 DNA reads as TGCAGCGGGGGGGATCCGTTTAACACCGGGGAGCTGTTTTTT.

The genes are TRBV6-2 or TRBV6-3 and TRBJ2-7, with D maybe TRBD1 (6 bases). Germline-derived CDR1 and CDR2 are MNHEY and SVGEGT. V lost 8 bases and J lost 2, with 22 bases in between. This CDR3 contains 16 residues. The CDR3 DNA reads TGTGCCAGCCCAAAAGGTGCAGGACAGTCGACCTACGAGCAGTACGTC. The encoded protein is CASPKGAGQSTYEQYV.

This clonotype was seen a few times. J is TRBJ2-4 and V is TRBV4-2; D call uncertain. The V end was cut by 0 bases, the J end by 2 bases, with 8 bases between. Germline V gene data show CDR1 as LGHNA and CDR2 as YNFKEQ. CDR3 length: 15 amino acids. This CDR3 reads CASSQDIGPKNIQYF. CDR3 DNA: TGTGCCAGCAGCCAAGATATAGGACCCAAAAACATTCAGTACTTC.

This clonotype appeared a few times. The genes are TRBV7-9 and TRBJ2-3; D is possibly TRBD2 (6 bases). This CDR3 comprises 14 residues. Germline V gene sequence: CDR1 SEHNR, CDR2 FQNEAQ (reference sequence). Deletions cut 5 bases from V and 7 bases from J, with 16 bases between. CDR3 DNA sequence: TGTGCCAGCAGCCCGGGGACTGTCCCAAATACGCAGTATTTT. This sequence encodes CASSPGTVPNTQYF.

This clonotype has at least ten counts. The chain carries TRBV4-3 and TRBJ2-1; tentatively, D is TRBD2 (6 bases). This CDR3 has 13 amino acids. V dropped 4 bases and J dropped 10 bases, with 14 bases sitting between them. CDR1 LGHNA and CDR2 YSLEER come from the germline V gene. The CDR3 coding sequence is TGCGCCAGCAGCCCTTACATAGCGGCCGAGCAGTTCTTC. Translated, it gives CASSPYIAAEQFF.

The genes are TRBV4-3 and TRBJ2-2; either TRBD1 or TRBD2 may fit D (6 bases each). CDR1 is LGHNA and CDR2 is YSLEER in the germline V gene. V lost 3 bases, J lost 6 bases, and 14 bases lay in between. The CDR3 covers 15 residues. The CDR3 region is CASSQMAGDSGELFF. CDR3 bases: TGCGCCAGCAGCCAGATGGCAGGGGACTCCGGGGAGCTGTTTTTT.

The V and J genes are TRBV4-1 and TRBJ2-7; 7 bases match TRBD1. This CDR3 is 12 amino acids long. V lost 11 bases, J lost 6 bases, and 10 bases stayed unmatched. CDR1 MGHRA and CDR2 YSYEKL come from the germline V gene. The CDR3 coding sequence is TGCGCCTCACAGGGGTACGAACGCGAGCAGTACGTC. This translates into CASQGYEREQYV.

This chain connects TRBV4-3 to TRBJ2-3, with 7 bases lining up with TRBD1. This CDR3 comprises 17 residues. Germline CDR1 LGHNA, CDR2 YSLEER. Germline trimming cut 1 base from V and 4 bases from J; bases unmatched to any gene: 11. The CDR3 loop reads CASSQAPGQLFADTQYF. The CDR3 DNA reads TGCGCCAGCAGCCAAGCGCCGGGACAGTTGTTTGCAGATACGCAGTATTTT.

This clonotype was counted a few times. V usage is TRBV9 and J usage is TRBJ2-1, with unresolved D. Germline values: CDR1 SGDLS, CDR2 YYNGEE. The CDR3 has 16 residues. Trimming cost V 1 base and J 6 bases, with 17 bases left between them. This CDR3 reads CASSVYGENLVNEQFF. The CDR3 DNA is TGTGCCAGCAGCGTATATGGTGAGAATCTGGTCAATGAGCAGTTCTTC.

This clonotype came up a few times. The chain uses TRBV19 and TRBJ2-1; tentative D call: TRBD2 (6 bases). The ends were cut back, 2 bases at V and 5 bases at J, with 10 bases in the middle. CDR3 length: 14 amino acids. Germline values: CDR1 LNHDA, CDR2 SQIVND (reference sequence). The CDR3: CASSITGGDNEQFF. In nucleotides, the CDR3 is TGTGCCAGTAGTATAACGGGCGGGGACAATGAGCAGTTCTTC.

The J gene is TRBJ2-1, the V gene TRBV7-9, with 11 bases lining up with TRBD2. The CDR3 sequence is 16 residues long. Germline lookup yields CDR1 SEHNR and CDR2 FQNEAQ (reference sequence). After removal of 5 bases from V and 4 bases from J, the junction contained 7 bases not matched to a gene. As DNA, the CDR3 is TGTGCCAGCAGCGCCATAGCGGGGGGGCCTTACAATGAGCAGTTCTTC. Its translation is CASSAIAGGPYNEQFF. Full variable domain (missing parts from reference TRBV7-9 and TRBJ2-1): DTGVSQNPRHKITKRGQNVTFRCDPISEHNRLYWYRQTLGQGPEFLTYFQNEAQLEKSRLLSDRFSAERPKGSFSTLEIQRTEQGDSAMYLCASSAIAGGPYNEQFFGPGTRLTVL.

This chain links TRBV4-1 with TRBJ1-2; tentative D call: TRBD1 (6 bases). The CDR3 length is 14 residues. Germline loops: CDR1 MGHRA, CDR2 YSYEKL. V lost 4 bases, J lost 3 bases, and 12 bases lay in between. The CDR3 is CASSRPDRYYGYTF. CDR3 sequence (DNA): TGCGCCAGCAGCCGACCGGACAGATACTATGGCTACACCTTC.

This clonotype appeared many times. CDR3: CASSLMGQGGDTQYF. CDR3 sequence (DNA): TGTGCCAGCAGCCTGATGGGACAGGGAGGAGATACGCAGTATTTT. This rearrangement joins TRBV7-2 to TRBJ2-3, with 9 bases lining up with TRBD1. V lost 5 bases to trimming and J lost 5 bases; unmatched junction nucleotides: 8. CDR1 is SGHTA, CDR2 FQGNSA, per germline. This CDR3 comprises 15 residues. The entire variable domain, with the rest obtained from reference TRBV7-2 and TRBJ2-3, is as follows: GAGVSQSPSNKVTEKGKDVELRCDPISGHTALYWYRQSLGQGLEFLIYFQGNSAPDKSGLPSDRFSAERTGGSVSTLTIQRTQQEDSAVYLCASSLMGQGGDTQYFGPGTRLTVL.

The J gene is TRBJ1-1, the V gene TRBV7-9; maybe TRBD1 (6 bases). Germline CDR1 and CDR2: SEHNR and FQNEAQ (reference sequence). This CDR3 contains 14 residues. The germline V and J ends were trimmed by 1 base and 6 bases, with 12 bases remaining between them. The CDR3 DNA reads as TGTGCCAGCAGCTTAGTACAGGGTATTGCTGAAGCTTTCTTT. It translates to CASSLVQGIAEAFF.